This T cell receptor beta chain was recorded in a study of T-cell memory formation after mild COVID-19. Study observations and caveats: Shrinking CD4+ clones were chiefly CM and EM; CD8+ ones were chiefly EMRA.

The germline gives CDR1 LNHDA, CDR2 SQIVND (reference sequence). The CDR3 extends over 15 amino acids. V was shortened by 5 bases and J by 1 base, with 13 bases between the two germline ends. A remark on this clonotype: Its antigen is unidentified.

TCRdb recomputed calls from the 5' RACE reads with MiXCR, one row per CDR3 protein. In the table there are around 450,000 distinct CDR3 sequences, around 20% of which are singletons. The source is an adult woman who had mild COVID-19 (a few samples of this study predate the infection). Cell type and time point are not known. Sequencing was carried out using PBMCs or a T cell subset sorted from them (not recorded which). The chain employs TRBV19 and TRBJ2-3, with D hard to call. CDR3: CASSRSKMGTDTQYF. The DNA of the CDR3 is TGTGCCAGTAGTCGGAGTAAGATGGGCACAGATACGCAGTATTTT.